These T cell receptor beta chains were read from a single sample in a study of CD8+CD57+ T cells in acquired aplastic anemia. In TCRdb, the reads were re-called with MiXCR into one record per CDR3 protein. Among some 220,000 distinct CDR3 sequences, 34% were seen once, and the ten largest hold 0.9% to 1.2%. The material sequenced was sorted CD4+, CD8+, or CD8+CD57+ T cells (not recorded which) from PBMCs. These receptors came from a human donor in good health, serving as a control. Each CDR3 is given with its conserved first and last residue. Each record gives: clone size, J gene, V gene, D gene, CDR3 protein, CDR3 DNA. D genes are given only for firm matches. Part of the rows lack a size; the others show once, few, many or a class for expanded clones.

size: many; J: TRBJ1-5; V: TRBV2; D: .; CDR3: CASSGQDNQPQHF; DNA: TGTGCCAGCAGTGGACAGGATAATCAGCCCCAGCATTTT
size: many; J: TRBJ1-2; V: TRBV7-9; D: .; CDR3: CASSLVAVLGGYTF; DNA: TGTGCCAGCAGCTTAGTTGCAGTCCTAGGAGGCTACACCTTC
size: .; J: TRBJ2-7; V: TRBV7-2; D: .; CDR3: CASSLVQAREQYF; DNA: TGTGCCAGCAGCTTGGTTCAGGCGAGAGAGCAGTACTTC
size: many; J: TRBJ1-5; V: TRBV2; D: TRBD1; CDR3: CASTGTDSNQPQHF; DNA: TGTGCCAGCACCGGGACAGATAGCAATCAGCCCCAGCATTTT
size: many; J: TRBJ1-2; V: TRBV5-1; D: TRBD1; CDR3: CASSLGGTANYGYTF; DNA: TGCGCCAGCAGCTTGGGGGGGACAGCCAACTATGGCTACACCTTC
size: many; J: TRBJ2-7; V: TRBV10-3; D: .; CDR3: CAISESTPALEQYF; DNA: TGTGCCATCAGTGAGTCAACCCCTGCTCTCGAGCAGTACTTC
size: few; J: TRBJ1-1; V: TRBV12-3/TRBV12-4; D: .; CDR3: CASSLRILNTEAFF; DNA: TGTGCCAGCAGTTTGAGGATTTTGAACACTGAAGCTTTCTTT
size: many; J: TRBJ1-1; V: TRBV20-1; D: .; CDR3: CSARGGRTEAFF; DNA: TGCAGTGCTAGAGGGGGGAGAACTGAAGCTTTCTTT
size: .; J: TRBJ2-5; V: TRBV5-1; D: TRBD1; CDR3: CASSPGTGLGETQYF; DNA: TGCGCCAGCAGCCCTGGGACAGGGCTCGGGGAGACCCAGTACTTC
size: .; J: TRBJ2-7; V: TRBV9; D: TRBD2; CDR3: CASRTSGSCEQYF; DNA: TGTGCCAGCAGGACTAGCGGGAGCTGCGAGCAGTACTTC
size: many; J: TRBJ1-3; V: TRBV20-1; D: .; CDR3: CSAGRVAGSGNTIYF; DNA: TGCAGTGCTGGAAGGGTAGCGGGTTCGGGAAACACCATATATTTT
size: few; J: TRBJ2-7; V: TRBV27; D: .; CDR3: CASSLSGRRSYEQYF; DNA: TGTGCCAGCAGTTTATCGGGGCGTCGCTCCTACGAGCAGTACTTC
size: many; J: TRBJ1-2; V: TRBV19; D: .; CDR3: CATMDIRGYGYTF; DNA: TGTGCCACAATGGACATTCGTGGCTATGGCTACACCTTC
size: many; J: TRBJ2-1; V: TRBV2; D: .; CDR3: CASSAIARPTFF; DNA: TGTGCCAGCAGCGCCATCGCCAGACCGACGTTCTTC
size: .; J: TRBJ2-7; V: TRBV20-1; D: TRBD2; CDR3: CSARASLAGGPHEQYF; DNA: TGCAGTGCTAGGGCTAGTCTAGCGGGAGGGCCCCACGAGCAGTACTTC
size: .; J: TRBJ1-4; V: TRBV5-5; D: TRBD1; CDR3: CASSYDRDVNEKLFF; DNA: TGTGCCAGCAGCTATGACAGGGATGTGAATGAAAAACTGTTTTTT
size: .; J: TRBJ2-3; V: TRBV25-1; D: .; CDR3: CASSEYTSLGDTQYF; DNA: TGTGCCAGCAGTGAATATACCTCACTCGGAGATACGCAGTATTTT
size: .; J: TRBJ2-5; V: TRBV20-1; D: TRBD1; CDR3: CSAWTGGKETQYF; DNA: TGCAGTGCTTGGACAGGGGGGAAAGAGACCCAGTACTTC
size: many; J: TRBJ2-5; V: TRBV10-3; D: TRBD2; CDR3: CATTSGQETQYF; DNA: TGTGCCACGACTAGCGGGCAAGAGACCCAGTACTTC
size: many; J: TRBJ1-1; V: TRBV2; D: .; CDR3: CASSEEATGAFF; DNA: TGTGCCAGCAGTGAAGAGGCTACGGGGGCTTTCTTT
size: .; J: TRBJ2-7; V: TRBV19; D: TRBD1; CDR3: CASSTSGQAGYEQYF; DNA: TGTGCCAGTAGTACTTCAGGACAGGCGGGCTACGAGCAGTACTTC
size: .; J: TRBJ1-1; V: TRBV7-3; D: .; CDR3: CASSRYGVERNTEAFF; DNA: TGTGCCAGCTCACGCTACGGGGTGGAGCGGAACACTGAAGCTTTCTTT
size: many; J: TRBJ1-6; V: TRBV19; D: .; CDR3: CASRKTGNSPLHF; DNA: TGTGCCAGTAGGAAAACAGGGAATTCACCCCTCCACTTT
size: once; J: TRBJ1-5; V: TRBV15; D: .; CDR3: CATSRHPDQWSNQPQHF; DNA: TGTGCCACCAGCAGACACCCGGACCAGTGGAGCAATCAGCCCCAGCATTTT
size: .; J: TRBJ1-1; V: TRBV10-3; D: .; CDR3: CAISELTEAFF; DNA: TGTGCCATCAGTGAGCTCACTGAAGCTTTCTTT